A selection of T cell receptor beta chains follows, all from one sample in a study of blood T cell repertoires in COVID-19. TCRdb keeps only in-frame clones here, not all; method: immunoSEQ multiplex PCR. Of 50,000 or so clones listed, approximately 84% are singletons. The sequencing sample was made of peripheral blood. All receptors derive from a human donor in a cohort sampled during active COVID-19. Both conserved end residues are part of each CDR3. A D gene is named only where the DNA matches it firmly. Some rows have no size entry. The others give once, few or many, or a class for an expanded clone.

clone size | J gene | V gene | D gene | CDR3 DNA | CDR3 protein
NA | TRBJ2-2 | TRBV28 | TRBD1 | TGTGCCAGCAGTCTACAGGGGGCGGGGGAGCTGTTTTTT | CASSLQGAGELFF
NA | TRBJ2-1 | TRBV7-2 | TRBD2 | TGTGCCAGCAGTAAACTAGCGGGAGGGCCCCTTGAGCAGTTCTTC | CASSKLAGGPLEQFF
few | TRBJ1-2 | TRBV28 | NA | TGTGCCAGCAGTCCCTCCGGGGGGGACTATGGCTACACCTTC | CASSPSGGDYGYTF
NA | TRBJ1-1 | TRBV18 | TRBD1 | TGTGCCAGCTCACCACAGAGTAAGGGACAGGGGCTGTACACTGAAGCTTTCTTT | CASSPQSKGQGLYTEAFF
NA | TRBJ1-1 | TRBV19 | TRBD1 | TGTGCCAGTAGGGCGGGACAGGTCGGGAACACTGAAGCTTTCTTT | CASRAGQVGNTEAFF
NA | TRBJ1-5 | TRBV6-5 | TRBD1 | TGTGCCAGCAGGACCCGACAGGGGGCTTTTCAGCCCCAGCATTTT | CASRTRQGAFQPQHF
NA | TRBJ1-2 | TRBV4-1 | NA | TGCGCCAGCAGCCAACCGACAGGTGACTACTATGGCTACACCTTC | CASSQPTGDYYGYTF
NA | TRBJ1-2 | TRBV5-1 | NA | TGCGCCAGCAGCTTGACACTAATCTATGGCTACACCTTC | CASSLTLIYGYTF
NA | TRBJ2-2 | TRBV11-2 | TRBD1 | TGTGCCAGCAACATTCGGACAGGGTACACCGGGGAGCTGTTTTTT | CASNIRTGYTGELFF
NA | TRBJ2-5 | TRBV5-1 | NA | TGCGCCAGCACACTCCAGGGGACCCACCGAGAGACCCAGTACTTC | CASTLQGTHRETQYF
NA | TRBJ2-7 | TRBV5-4 | NA | TGTGCCAGCAGCTTGGATCCTAACGGTTACGAGCAGTACTTC | CASSLDPNGYEQYF
NA | TRBJ2-1 | TRBV6-6 | NA | TGTGCCAGCACCAACGGAGGGAGCTCCTACAATGAGCAGTTCTTC | CASTNGGSSYNEQFF
NA | TRBJ2-5 | TRBV25-1 | TRBD2 | TGTGCCAGCAGTGAATACGGGACTAGTGGAGAGACCCAGTACTTC | CASSEYGTSGETQYF
once | TRBJ2-1 | TRBV5-1 | TRBD2 | TGCGCCAGCAGCCAGGGCGGGGGTTGGTACAATGAGCAGTTCTTC | CASSQGGGWYNEQFF
NA | TRBJ1-4 | TRBV5-1 | NA | TGCGCCAGCAGCTTGTCTGCCGGGATCAGCGGGGGCCCTAATGAAAAACTGTTTTTT | CASSLSAGISGGPNEKLFF
NA | TRBJ2-4 | TRBV18 | TRBD1 | TGTGCCAGCTCACCTTTGGAGGGACAGGGGACTCTCACCCTAGCCAAAAACATTCAGTACTTC | CASSPLEGQGTLTLAKNIQYF
NA | TRBJ2-3 | TRBV7-9 | TRBD2 | TGTGCCAGCAGCTTAGACTTTAGACTAGCGGGAGGCCGCCGACATACGCAGTATTTT | CASSLDFRLAGGRRHTQYF
once | TRBJ1-2 | TRBV13 | NA | TGTGCCAGCAGCTTAACCGCGGCTAACTATGGCTACACCTTC | CASSLTAANYGYTF
NA | TRBJ1-4 | TRBV3-1/TRBV3-2 | NA | TGTGCCAGCAGCCAAGACTTCGGAGGGAATGAAAAACTGTTTTTT | CASSQDFGGNEKLFF
NA | TRBJ2-7 | TRBV2 | TRBD1 | TGTGCCAGCAAGGTCGAAGGGGGCTTCTACGAGCAGTACTTC | CASKVEGGFYEQYF
NA | TRBJ2-5 | TRBV5-4 | TRBD1 | TGTGCCAGCAGCTCCGGACAGGGGGCTCGCCTGGATACCCAGTACTTC | CASSSGQGARLDTQYF
NA | TRBJ2-7 | TRBV6-1 | NA | TGTGCCAGCAGTGAAGAAGGCAGGTATTCCTACGAGCAGTACTTC | CASSEEGRYSYEQYF
NA | TRBJ2-2 | TRBV5-5 | TRBD1 | TGTGCCAGCAGCATTTCCGGGACAGGGGACGGGGAGCTGTTTTTT | CASSISGTGDGELFF
NA | TRBJ2-1 | TRBV12-3/TRBV12-4 | TRBD2 | TGTGCCAGCAGTTTGGGGGGGGGTGAGCAGTTCTTC | CASSLGGGEQFF
NA | TRBJ1-5 | TRBV7-8 | NA | TGTGCCAGCAGCTCGATCAGGGGTAGTCAGCCCCAGCATTTT | CASSSIRGSQPQHF
NA | TRBJ2-5 | TRBV3-1/TRBV3-2 | NA | TGTGCCAGCAGCCAACTTATAGAAGAGACCCAGTACTTC | CASSQLIEETQYF
NA | TRBJ2-7 | TRBV6-5 | TRBD2 | TGTGCCAGCAGTCGACTAGCGGGGGCGGACGAGCAGTACTTC | CASSRLAGADEQYF
NA | TRBJ1-1 | TRBV27 | NA | TGTGCCAGCAGCCTCTTTGGGGGCAACACTGAAGCTTTCTTT | CASSLFGGNTEAFF
NA | TRBJ1-1 | TRBV2 | NA | TGTGCCAGCGCTGACAGGAAGACTGAAGCTTTCTTT | CASADRKTEAFF
NA | TRBJ1-3 | TRBV28 | NA | TGTGCCAGCAGTTTACACAGGGCTGGAAACACCATATATTTT | CASSLHRAGNTIYF
NA | TRBJ2-4 | TRBV3-1/TRBV3-2 | TRBD2 | TGTGCCAGCAGCCAATCCCCTGGACTAGCTGCAGCCAAAAACATTCAGTACTTC | CASSQSPGLAAAKNIQYF
NA | TRBJ1-1 | TRBV9 | NA | TGTGCCAGCAGCGTAGATTCAGGGGACGACACTGAAGCTTTCTTT | CASSVDSGDDTEAFF
NA | TRBJ2-6 | TRBV7-2 | NA | TGTGCCAGCATGTATCCTGGGGCCAACGTCCTGACTTTC | CASMYPGANVLTF
NA | TRBJ2-2 | TRBV11-2 | TRBD2 | TGTGCCAGCAGCTTAGATCTAGCGGGGGGAGGTACCGGGGAGCTGTTTTTT | CASSLDLAGGGTGELFF
NA | TRBJ2-1 | TRBV5-1 | TRBD2 | TGCGCCAGCAGCTCGGGGTCCCTAGCGGGAGATGGGAATGAGCAGTTCTTC | CASSSGSLAGDGNEQFF
NA | TRBJ1-2 | TRBV2 | TRBD1 | TGTGCCAGCACCCTGGGGGGACAGGGGGCGAAAGGCTACACCTTC | CASTLGGQGAKGYTF
NA | TRBJ1-3 | TRBV7-9 | NA | TGTGCCAGCAGCTCCCGGGGTGGCGTAGGAAACACCATATATTTT | CASSSRGGVGNTIYF
NA | TRBJ2-2 | TRBV7-6 | TRBD2 | TGTGCCAGCAGCGCAACCCCGGGACTAGCCGACACCGGGGAGCTGTTTTTT | CASSATPGLADTGELFF
once | TRBJ1-1 | TRBV19 | TRBD1 | TGTGCCAGTAGCCAACAGGGGAGGAGAACTGAAGCTTTCTTT | CASSQQGRRTEAFF
NA | TRBJ1-3 | TRBV7-9 | NA | TGTGCCAGCAGCTCCGGGGCGGGATTAAGCTCTGGAAACACCATATATTTT | CASSSGAGLSSGNTIYF
once | TRBJ2-5 | TRBV5-1 | TRBD2 | TGCGCCAGCAGCTTGGTAGCGGGAGAAGAGACCCAGTACTTC | CASSLVAGEETQYF
NA | TRBJ2-1 | TRBV1 | NA | TGCACCAGCAGCCAACAGGGGACTAGCAGACGGAGGTCCTACAATGAGCAGTTCTTC | CTSSQQGTSRRRSYNEQFF
NA | TRBJ2-7 | TRBV5-1 | NA | TGCGCCAGCATGATCCCCATTATCCACCCGGGACAAAGGGGCGAGCAGTACTTC | CASMIPIIHPGQRGEQYF
NA | TRBJ2-6 | TRBV10-3 | TRBD1 | TGTGCCATCAGAGGGGCAACAGGGGCCTCTGGGGCCAACGTCCTGACTTTC | CAIRGATGASGANVLTF
NA | TRBJ2-3 | TRBV7-9 | NA | TGTGCCAGCAGCTTATATATACTAACTAGCACAGATACGCAGTATTTT | CASSLYILTSTDTQYF
NA | TRBJ2-7 | TRBV6-5 | NA | TGTGCCAGCAGTTACTCACCCTACTCCTACGAGCAGTACTTC | CASSYSPYSYEQYF
NA | TRBJ1-2 | TRBV6-5 | NA | TGTGCCAGCAGCCGTCTGGGGGGGGGTGGCTACACCTTC | CASSRLGGGGYTF
NA | TRBJ1-2 | TRBV30 | TRBD1 | TGTGCCTGGAGTGTACTGGGACAGGGTGGCTATGGCTACACCTTC | CAWSVLGQGGYGYTF
NA | TRBJ2-3 | TRBV28 | NA | TGTGCCAGCAGTTTATTATGGTATGGTAGCGGTGATACGCAGTATTTT | CASSLLWYGSGDTQYF
NA | TRBJ2-7 | TRBV6-2/TRBV6-3 | TRBD1 | TGTGCCAGCAGTTACGGGACAGGGGGCAAATTCTACGAGCAGTACTTC | CASSYGTGGKFYEQYF
NA | TRBJ2-7 | TRBV6-6 | NA | TGTGCCAGCAGTTACTCGAAAGGGGGCGAGCAGTACTTC | CASSYSKGGEQYF
NA | TRBJ2-5 | TRBV4-2 | TRBD1 | TGTGCCAGCAGCCATGGCGTCGGACAGGGCTGGGAGACCCAGTACTTC | CASSHGVGQGWETQYF
NA | TRBJ1-2 | TRBV6-5 | NA | TGTGCCAGCAGTTCCCATGGGGGCAATGGCTACACCTTC | CASSSHGGNGYTF
NA | TRBJ2-3 | TRBV5-4 | NA | TGTGCCAGCAGCTTGGGGTACGGGGGCACAGATACGCAGTATTTT | CASSLGYGGTDTQYF
NA | TRBJ2-1 | TRBV9 | TRBD1 | TGTGCCAGCAGCAAGGGACAGGGGCCCGCCTTTGGTATAAATGAGCAGTTCTTC | CASSKGQGPAFGINEQFF
NA | TRBJ2-1 | TRBV5-4 | TRBD2 | TGTGCCAGCAGCTTAGGACTAGCGGAGTACAATGAGCAGTTCTTC | CASSLGLAEYNEQFF
NA | TRBJ2-5 | TRBV28 | NA | TGTGCCAGCAGTTTTGATAGTCCGGTCCAAGAGACCCAGTACTTC | CASSFDSPVQETQYF
NA | TRBJ2-7 | TRBV7-2 | NA | TGTGCCAGCAGCCGCTCCCGGGACACCTCCTACGAGCAGTACTTC | CASSRSRDTSYEQYF
NA | TRBJ2-1 | TRBV28 | TRBD2 | TGTGCCAGCAGCTCAGCGGGAGAGCTTAATGAGCAGTTCTTC | CASSSAGELNEQFF